This T cell receptor beta chain was sequenced in a study of shared clonotypes between healthy human individuals. Study overall: Three CD4 naive, three CD4 memory, two CD8 naive and one CD8 memory plate were used per donor.

V lost 0 bases, J lost 3 bases, and 13 bases lay in between. Germline CDR1 is SGHNT and CDR2 is YYREEE (reference sequence). This CDR3 has 15 residues. Researchers ran the assay at a deep level. The repertoire was sequenced with immunoSEQ multiplex PCR; TCRdb's copy has only in-frame clones and lacks some. The sample carries 2 million to 2.5 million clones, just under 95% recorded once. Splitting the CD4+ cells yielded a CD45RA+ naive subset and a CD45RA-negative memory subset. The sample was naive CD4+ T cells from PBMCs. The sample's subset: CD45RA+ positively selected. This receptor was taken from a young man in good health. Some clones in this sample may be carry-over from other donors' samples. The chain employs TRBV5-4 and TRBJ2-7; weak D call: TRBD2 (6 bases). In nucleotides, the CDR3 is TGTGCCAGCAGCTTGGGGGGTGCGGGGATCTACGAGCAGTACTTC. Translating it yields CASSLGGAGIYEQYF.